One and the same sample provided the 22 T cell receptor beta chains below, sequenced in a study of T cells in Graves' hyperthyroidism and ophthalmopathy. Researchers amplified the TCR beta CDR3 regions from RNA transcripts. HTBI primers were employed in a first-round RT-PCR of the TCR CDR3. TCRdb re-called the multiplex PCR reads through MiXCR, storing one row per CDR3 protein. Of roughly 180,000 distinct CDR3 sequences listed, 8% to 9.5% were seen once; the top ten hold approximately 20%. Source material: blood. The receptors originated from a woman younger than 35 with Graves' hyperthyroidism that later progressed to Graves' ophthalmopathy.

V usage is TRBV5-1 and J usage is TRBJ2-7; D remains ambiguous. The ends were cut back, 0 bases at V and 0 bases at J, with 10 bases in the middle. The CDR3 has 15 residues. Germline V gene data show CDR1 as SGHRS and CDR2 as YFSETQ. The CDR3 reads CASSLDSVRSYEQYF. CDR3 nucleotide sequence: TGCGCCAGCAGCTTGGACTCCGTGCGCTCCTACGAGCAGTACTTC.

This clonotype was picked up many times. The chain links TRBV11-2 to TRBJ2-1; D remains unclear. The CDR3 loop spans 13 amino acids. Germline CDR1 SGHAT, CDR2 FQNNGV. Trimming shortened V by 4 bases and J by 0 bases, and 4 bases separated the two germline ends. In DNA, the CDR3 is TGTGCCAGCAGCTCGAGCTCCTACAATGAGCAGTTCTTC. Translation: CASSSSSYNEQFF. The whole variable domain, remainder taken from reference TRBV11-2 and TRBJ2-1, is EAGVAQSPRYKIIEKRQSVAFWCNPISGHATLYWYQQILGQGPKLLIQFQNNGVVDDSQLPKDRFSAERLKGVDSTLKIQPAKLEDSAVYLCASSSSSYNEQFFGPGTRLTVL.

This clonotype was picked up a small number of times. A read error is possible here, since a much larger clone lies one base away. This chain links TRBV2 with TRBJ1-2; 7 bases map to TRBD1. This CDR3 spans 16 amino acids. CDR1 and CDR2 from the germline V gene are SNHLY and FYNNEI. CDR3 bases: TGTGCCAGCAGCCCCAGGGGACAGCCTGGTAACTATGACTACACCTTC. Residues: CASSPRGQPGNYDYTF. Full variable domain (rest looked up from reference TRBV2 and TRBJ1-2): EPEVTQTPSHQVTQMGQEVILRCVPISNHLYFYWYRQILGQKVEFLVSFYNNEISEKSEIFDDQFSVERPDGSNFTLKIRSTKLEDSAMYFCASSPRGQPGNYDYTFGSGTRLTVV.

This clonotype was found many times. V is TRBV12-3 or TRBV12-4 and J is TRBJ1-4; D perhaps matches TRBD1 (5 bases). Deletions cut 5 bases from V and 0 bases from J, with 7 bases between. CDR3 length: 14 amino acids. CDR3 sequence (DNA): TGTGCCAGCAGTGACAGTGCAACTAATGAAAAACTGTTTTTT. The encoded protein is CASSDSATNEKLFF.

The rearrangement joins TRBV10-1 to TRBJ1-1; D unclear. The germline V gene encodes CDR1 WNHNN and CDR2 SYGVQD (reference sequence). The CDR3 is 17 amino acids. V was pared by 0 bases and J by 2 bases, with 16 bases between. CDR3 protein: CASSESRWLRDNTEAFF. The DNA for the CDR3 is TGCGCCAGCAGTGAGTCTCGATGGTTGCGAGACAACACTGAAGCTTTCTTT.

This clonotype was counted ten times or more. This chain connects TRBV15 to TRBJ1-5; 7 nucleotides match TRBD1. Per germline, CDR1 LNHNV and CDR2 YYDKDF (reference sequence). V was clipped by 0 bases and J by 0 bases; unmatched bases: 5. The CDR3 runs 17 residues. The CDR3 reads CATSRDSGDSSNQPQHF. CDR3 nucleotide sequence: TGTGCCACCAGCAGAGATTCAGGGGACAGTAGCAATCAGCCCCAGCATTTT.

This clonotype turned up a few times. V usage is TRBV5-6 and J usage is TRBJ2-5, with a tentative D call TRBD1 (6 bases). Trimming stripped 4 bases from V and 3 bases from J, with 10 bases between. The CDR3 covers 13 residues. The germline V gene has CDR1 SGHDT and CDR2 YYEEEE. The CDR3, as DNA: TGTGCCAGCAGCAGGGACACGAAAGAGACCCAGTACTTC. Translated: CASSRDTKETQYF. Combining the CDR3 with reference TRBV5-6 and TRBJ2-5 gives the whole variable domain DAGVTQSPTHLIKTRGQQVTLRCSPKSGHDTVSWYQQALGQGPQFIFQYYEEEERQRGNFPDRFSGHQFPNYSSELNVNALLLGDSALYLCASSRDTKETQYFGPGTRLLVL.

This clonotype was seen only a few times. CDR3 coding DNA: TGCGCCAGCAGTGAGTCGTCCGACAGTAACAATGAGCAGTTCTTC. This translates into CASSESSDSNNEQFF. This chain links TRBV10-1 with TRBJ2-1; D is possibly TRBD1 (5 bases). From germline, CDR1 is WNHNN and CDR2 SYGVQD (reference sequence). Trimming left V 0 bases short and J 5 bases short, with 11 bases between. CDR3 size: 15 residues.

There are many counts of this clonotype. The rearrangement links TRBV20-1 to TRBJ1-5, with 7 bases fitting TRBD1. The junction had 17 bases not matched to a gene; V was cut back by 0 bases and J by 0 bases. CDR1 and CDR2 (germline): DFQATT, SNEGSKA (reference sequence). This CDR3 region has 20 residues. CDR3 sequence reads: CSAREPLVWQGDDSNQPQHF. The CDR3 bases are TGCAGTGCTAGAGAGCCCCTTGTGTGGCAGGGGGACGATAGCAATCAGCCCCAGCATTTT.

This clonotype was detected many times. The rearrangement links TRBV27 to TRBJ2-7; 7 bases map to TRBD1. V was pared by 5 bases and J by 5 bases, with 3 bases of the junction left unmatched. Germline V gives CDR1 MNHEY, CDR2 SMNVEV (reference sequence). This CDR3 has 12 amino acids. CDR3: CASSHTGDEQYF. CDR3 sequence (DNA): TGTGCCAGCAGTCATACAGGGGACGAGCAGTACTTC.

This clonotype was seen many times. The rearrangement joins TRBV6-1 to TRBJ2-2; possible D gene TRBD2, 5 bases. This CDR3 region has 13 residues. Per the germline V gene, CDR1 is MNHNS and CDR2 is SASEGT. Trimming stripped 10 bases from V and 3 bases from J, with 12 bases between. Here the CDR3 reads CATQGGDTGELFF. CDR3 DNA: TGTGCCACTCAAGGAGGTGACACCGGGGAGCTGTTTTTT.

This clonotype is a singleton in its sample. At one boundary the junction diverges from the germline segment, which might be a read error. The V call is TRBV6-1, the J call TRBJ2-3; D possibly corresponds to TRBD2 (6 bases). CDR1 and CDR2 from the germline V gene are MNHNS and SASEGT. This CDR3 has 15 amino acids. The CDR3 loop reads CASANRGSSTETQYF. The CDR3, as DNA: TGTGCCAGCGCAAATCGGGGGTCTAGCACAGAGACGCAGTATTTT.

This clonotype has a count of ten or more. One end of the junction varies from germline; a read error may be responsible. This sequence joins TRBV28 and TRBJ2-2; D might be TRBD2 (5 bases). Per the germline V gene, CDR1 is MDHEN and CDR2 is SYDVKM. The CDR3 sequence is 14 residues long. The CDR3 loop is CASSSIANTGELFF. For the CDR3, the DNA is TGTGCCAGCAGTTCCATAGCGAATACCGGGGAGCTGTTTTTT.

This clonotype was picked up many times. The chain uses TRBV6-1 and TRBJ2-3, with TRBD2 matching over 16 bases. V was pared by 6 bases and J by 6 bases, with 6 bases of the junction left unmatched. This CDR3 region has 16 residues. The germline gives CDR1 MNHNS, CDR2 SASEGT. CDR3 sequence reads: CASSLGLAGGRDTQYF. CDR3 nucleotides: TGTGCCAGCAGCCTGGGACTAGCGGGAGGGCGGGATACGCAGTATTTT.

The rearrangement joins TRBV5-1 to TRBJ2-3, with D perhaps assigned TRBD1 or TRBD2 (5 bases each). Germline CDR1 SGHRS, CDR2 YFSETQ. With 4 bases removed from V and 0 bases from J, the gap between germline ends came to 9 bases. There are 14 residues in the CDR3. The CDR3 DNA sequence: TGCGCCAGCAGCGTGGGACCTAGCACAGATACGCAGTATTTT. This gives the protein CASSVGPSTDTQYF.

In its sample, this clonotype was seen many times. V and J are TRBV3-1 and TRBJ2-3, with 8 bases lining up with TRBD1. The CDR3 contains 15 residues. CDR1 and CDR2 from the germline V gene are LGHDT and YNNKEL (reference sequence). V was pared by 3 bases and J by 8 bases, with 10 bases of the junction left unmatched. DNA for the CDR3: TGTGCCAGCAGCCAGGGGGACAGGCAAATTGGTACGCAGTATTTT. Protein sequence: CASSQGDRQIGTQYF.

This clonotype was recorded a few times. This rearrangement joins TRBV9 to TRBJ2-7; 9 bases are shared with TRBD2. J was trimmed by 4 bases and V by 0 bases; bases with no gene match: 5. The V gene's germline CDR1 is SGDLS and CDR2 YYNGEE. The CDR3 sequence is 15 residues long. CDR3 in DNA: TGTGCCAGCAGCGTAGGGGGTAGCGGGAGTTACGAGCAGTACTTC. Protein product: CASSVGGSGSYEQYF.

This clonotype was counted many times. The chain employs TRBV19 and TRBJ1-1, with D possibly matching TRBD1 (5 bases). V was trimmed by 7 bases and J by 1 base, leaving 7 bases between them. Germline CDR1 and CDR2: LNHDA and SQIVND (reference sequence). The CDR3 length is 12 residues. The CDR3 nucleotides are TGTGCCAGTATCCAGGGGAACACTGAAGCTTTCTTT. Its protein is CASIQGNTEAFF.

This clonotype was counted at least ten times. The chain recombines TRBV19 with TRBJ2-1; 7 bases fit TRBD1. V shed 3 bases, J shed 5 bases, and the junction held 4 bases outside the gene matches. The CDR3 spans 14 residues. The V gene's germline CDR1 is LNHDA and CDR2 SQIVND (reference sequence). The CDR3 reads CASSMGDSNNEQFF. CDR3 in DNA: TGTGCCAGTAGTATGGGGGACAGCAACAATGAGCAGTTCTTC.

Only a few counts were recorded for this clonotype. The J gene is TRBJ1-1, the V gene TRBV20-1; no definite D call. Trimming took 1 base from V and 4 from J, leaving 10 bases between them. CDR1 and CDR2 (germline): DFQATT, SNEGSKA (reference sequence). This CDR3 spans 13 amino acids. CDR3 residues: CSARGTLVTEAFF. The CDR3 bases are TGCAGTGCTAGAGGTACCCTGGTCACTGAAGCTTTCTTT.

This clonotype was seen repeatedly, ten times or more. The chain is built from TRBV14 and TRBJ2-3; TRBD1 matches at 7 bases. The CDR3 contains 14 residues. Trimming at V came to 1 base and at J to 6 bases, leaving 4 bases not matched to a gene. Germline loops: CDR1 SGHDN, CDR2 FVKESK. This CDR3 is CASSQGGRGDTQYF. The CDR3 DNA reads as TGTGCCAGCAGCCAAGGTGGCAGGGGGGATACGCAGTATTTT.

This clonotype was found many times. This CDR3 is CATSRELNLNTIYF. Here the CDR3 DNA reads TGTGCCACCAGCAGAGAACTGAATCTAAACACCATATATTTT. The chain uses TRBV15 and TRBJ1-3; D unclear. The germline V gene encodes CDR1 LNHNV and CDR2 YYDKDF (reference sequence). The CDR3 length is 14 residues. Deletions cut 0 bases from V and 6 bases from J, with 9 bases between.